The present TCR beta chain was sequenced within a study of a mutant IDH1 vaccine in newly diagnosed glioma. The table came from immunoSEQ multiplex PCR; TCRdb's copy has only in-frame clones and leaves some out. The sample has about 54,000 clones, roughly four fifths seen once. The time point here: week 5, during vaccination. Vaccine doses each comprised 300 ug of mutant IDH1 20-mer peptide, with topical imiquimod. V gave up 5 bases and J gave up 6 bases; unmatched junction bases: 10. Germline CDR1 MNHEY, CDR2 SVGAGI. This CDR3 has 15 residues. Note on this clone: What it recognizes is unknown.

Sequenced here: PBMCs, sampled from a glioma patient whose treatment included an IDH1 peptide vaccine. The sequence came from a man aged 25 to 45 with glioma. The chain employs TRBV6-5 and TRBJ2-7; 10 bases align to TRBD1. CDR3 sequence (DNA): TGTGCCAGCAGTACGACAGGGGGCGTAGGTTCCGAGCAGTACTTC. Translating it yields CASSTTGGVGSEQYF.